This record looks at one T cell receptor (beta chain) sequence and its context. Its antigen remains unknown. The repertoire was sequenced with immunoSEQ multiplex PCR; TCRdb's copy has only in-frame clones and lacks some. The table includes over 100,000 clones, about 93% detected once. This sample is part of a study of graft-versus-host responses after intestinal transplantation. The germline gives CDR1 SGHNT, CDR2 YYREEE (reference sequence). The V and J ends lost 4 bases and 5 bases respectively, with 15 bases between them. CDR3 length equals 14 residues. The chain has TRBV5-4 and TRBJ2-5; maybe TRBD1 (5 bases). The sample here was unstimulated CD4+ T cells sorted from spleen or lymph node cells, taken before intestinal transplant. The receptor was derived from a human donor who received an intestinal transplant. The CDR3, as DNA: TGTGCCAGCAGCCAGACAGTCGTTACGGAGACCCAGTACTTC. Protein product: CASSQTVVTETQYF.